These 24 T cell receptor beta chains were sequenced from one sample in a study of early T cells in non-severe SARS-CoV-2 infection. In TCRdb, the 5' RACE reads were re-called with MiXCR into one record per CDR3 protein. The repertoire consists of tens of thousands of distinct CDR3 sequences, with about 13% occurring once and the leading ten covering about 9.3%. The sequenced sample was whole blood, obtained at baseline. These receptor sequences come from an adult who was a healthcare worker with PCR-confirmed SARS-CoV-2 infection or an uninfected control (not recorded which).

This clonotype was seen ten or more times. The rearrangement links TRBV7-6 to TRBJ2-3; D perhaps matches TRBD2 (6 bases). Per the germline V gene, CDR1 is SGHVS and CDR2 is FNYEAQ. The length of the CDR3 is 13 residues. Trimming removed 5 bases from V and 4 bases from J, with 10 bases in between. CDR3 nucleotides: TGTGCCAGCAGCCCCGCGGGGCCAGATACGCAGTATTTT. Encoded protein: CASSPAGPDTQYF.

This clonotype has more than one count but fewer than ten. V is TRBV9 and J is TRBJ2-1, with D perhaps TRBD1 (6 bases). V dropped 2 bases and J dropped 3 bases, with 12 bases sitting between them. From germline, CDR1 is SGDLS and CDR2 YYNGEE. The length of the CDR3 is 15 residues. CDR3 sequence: CASSVGNRVYNEQFF. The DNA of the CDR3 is TGTGCCAGCAGCGTGGGGAACAGGGTCTACAATGAGCAGTTCTTC.

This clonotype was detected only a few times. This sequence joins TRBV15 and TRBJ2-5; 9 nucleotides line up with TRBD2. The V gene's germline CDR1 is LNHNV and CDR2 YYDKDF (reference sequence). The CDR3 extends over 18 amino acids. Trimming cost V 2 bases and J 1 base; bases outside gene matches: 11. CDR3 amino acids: CATSRPDRASGVQETQYF. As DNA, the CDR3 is TGTGCCACCAGCAGACCCGACAGGGCTAGCGGGGTCCAAGAGACCCAGTACTTC.

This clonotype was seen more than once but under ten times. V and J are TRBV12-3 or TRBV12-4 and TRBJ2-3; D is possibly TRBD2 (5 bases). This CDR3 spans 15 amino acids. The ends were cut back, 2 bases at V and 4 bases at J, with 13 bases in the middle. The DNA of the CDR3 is TGTGCCAGCAGTTTATGGCTAGCCGGGGCAGATACGCAGTATTTT. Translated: CASSLWLAGADTQYF.

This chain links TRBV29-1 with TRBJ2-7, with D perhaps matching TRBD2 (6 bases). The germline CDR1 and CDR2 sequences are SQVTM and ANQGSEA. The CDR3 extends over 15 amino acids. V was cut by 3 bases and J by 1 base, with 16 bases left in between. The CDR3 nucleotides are TGCAGCGTTGATGGCCTTTTGGAGGGGTCCTACGAGCAGTACTTC. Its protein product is CSVDGLLEGSYEQYF.

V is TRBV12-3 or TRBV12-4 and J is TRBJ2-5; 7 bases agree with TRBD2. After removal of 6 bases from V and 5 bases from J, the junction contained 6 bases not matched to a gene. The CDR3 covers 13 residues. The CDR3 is CASRAGMMETQYF. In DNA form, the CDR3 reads TGTGCCAGCAGAGCGGGGATGATGGAGACCCAGTACTTC.

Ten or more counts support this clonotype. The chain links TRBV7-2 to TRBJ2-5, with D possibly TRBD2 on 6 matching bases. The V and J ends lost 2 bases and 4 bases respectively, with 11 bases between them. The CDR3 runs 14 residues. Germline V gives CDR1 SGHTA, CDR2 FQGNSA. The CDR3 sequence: CASSLSGRLETQYF. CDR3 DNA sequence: TGTGCCAGCAGCTTAAGTGGGAGGTTAGAGACCCAGTACTTC.

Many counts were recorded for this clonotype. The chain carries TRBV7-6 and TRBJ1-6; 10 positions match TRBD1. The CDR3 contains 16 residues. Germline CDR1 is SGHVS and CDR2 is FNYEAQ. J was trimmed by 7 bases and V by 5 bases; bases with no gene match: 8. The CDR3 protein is CASSPGQGRENSPLHF. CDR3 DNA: TGTGCCAGCAGCCCGGGACAGGGGCGGGAAAATTCACCCCTCCACTTT. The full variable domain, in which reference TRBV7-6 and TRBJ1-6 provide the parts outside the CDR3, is GAGVSQSPRYKVTKRGQDVALRCDPISGHVSLYWYRQALGQGPEFLTYFNYEAQQDKSGLPNDRFSAERPEGSISTLTIQRTEQRDSAMYRCASSPGQGRENSPLHFGNGTRLTVT.

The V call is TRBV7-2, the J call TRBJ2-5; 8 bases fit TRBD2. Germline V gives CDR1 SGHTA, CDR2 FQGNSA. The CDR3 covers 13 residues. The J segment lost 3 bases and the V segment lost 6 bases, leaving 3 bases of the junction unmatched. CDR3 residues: CASRSLAEETQYF. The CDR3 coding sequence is TGTGCCAGCAGATCACTAGCGGAAGAGACCCAGTACTTC.

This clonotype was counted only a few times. The CDR3 DNA follows: TGTGCCAGCGGCAATCGGCTAACGGTCGGGGAGCTGTTTTTT. It yields the protein CASGNRLTVGELFF. The rearrangement links TRBV13 to TRBJ2-2; no reliable D call. V was clipped by 8 bases and J by 7 bases, with 17 bases between them. This CDR3 is 14 amino acids long. CDR1 and CDR2 from the germline V gene are PRHDT and FYEKMQ (reference sequence).

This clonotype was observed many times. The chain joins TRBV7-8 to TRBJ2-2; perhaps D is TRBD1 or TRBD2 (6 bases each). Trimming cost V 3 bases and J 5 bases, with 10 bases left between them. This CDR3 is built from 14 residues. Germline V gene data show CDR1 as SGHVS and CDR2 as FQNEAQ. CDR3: CASSFRGGTGELFF. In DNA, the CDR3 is TGTGCCAGCAGCTTCCGAGGGGGGACCGGGGAGCTGTTTTTT.

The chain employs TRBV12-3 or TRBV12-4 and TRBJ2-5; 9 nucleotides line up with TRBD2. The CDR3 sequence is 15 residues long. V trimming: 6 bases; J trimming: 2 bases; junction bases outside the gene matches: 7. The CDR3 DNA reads TGTGCCAGCAGCTTTACTAGCGGGTATCAAGAGACCCAGTACTTC. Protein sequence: CASSFTSGYQETQYF.

For the CDR3, the DNA is TGTGCCAGCATCGGGGAGAATGAAAAACTGTTTTTT. Translated, it gives CASIGENEKLFF. This chain joins TRBV28 and TRBJ1-4; D uncertain. Trimming left V 7 bases short and J 5 bases short, with 8 bases between. The CDR3 runs 12 residues. Per the germline V gene, CDR1 is MDHEN and CDR2 is SYDVKM.

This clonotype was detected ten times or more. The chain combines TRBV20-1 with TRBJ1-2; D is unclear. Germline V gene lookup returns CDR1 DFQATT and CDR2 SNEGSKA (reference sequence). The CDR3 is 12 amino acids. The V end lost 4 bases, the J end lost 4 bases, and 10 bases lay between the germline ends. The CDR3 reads CSANGPGYGYTF. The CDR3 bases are TGCAGTGCTAACGGGCCGGGCTATGGCTACACCTTC.

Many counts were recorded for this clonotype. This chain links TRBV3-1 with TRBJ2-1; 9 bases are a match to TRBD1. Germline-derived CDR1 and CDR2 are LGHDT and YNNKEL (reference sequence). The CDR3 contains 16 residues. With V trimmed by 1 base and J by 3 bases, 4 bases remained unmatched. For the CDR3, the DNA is TGTGCCAGCAGCCAAGTTGGGACAGGGCTCTACAATGAGCAGTTCTTC. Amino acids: CASSQVGTGLYNEQFF.

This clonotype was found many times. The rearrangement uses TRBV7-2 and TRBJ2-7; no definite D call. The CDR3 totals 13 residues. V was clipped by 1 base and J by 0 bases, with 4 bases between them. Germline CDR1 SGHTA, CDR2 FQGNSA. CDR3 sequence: CASSLDSSYEQYF. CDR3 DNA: TGTGCCAGCAGCTTAGACAGCTCCTACGAGCAGTACTTC.

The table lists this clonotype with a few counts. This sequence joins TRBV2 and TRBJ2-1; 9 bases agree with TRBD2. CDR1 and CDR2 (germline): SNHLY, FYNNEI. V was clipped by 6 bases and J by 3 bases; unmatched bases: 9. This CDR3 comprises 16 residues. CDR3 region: CASRGIAGAFYNEQFF. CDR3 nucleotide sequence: TGTGCCAGCAGAGGGATAGCGGGAGCCTTCTACAATGAGCAGTTCTTC.

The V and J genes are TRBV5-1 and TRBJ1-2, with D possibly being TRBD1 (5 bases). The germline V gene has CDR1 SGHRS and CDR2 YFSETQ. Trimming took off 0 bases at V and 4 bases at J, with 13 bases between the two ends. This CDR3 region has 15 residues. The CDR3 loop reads CASSLEQGTAYGYTF. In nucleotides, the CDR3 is TGCGCCAGCAGCTTGGAGCAGGGAACGGCCTATGGCTACACCTTC.

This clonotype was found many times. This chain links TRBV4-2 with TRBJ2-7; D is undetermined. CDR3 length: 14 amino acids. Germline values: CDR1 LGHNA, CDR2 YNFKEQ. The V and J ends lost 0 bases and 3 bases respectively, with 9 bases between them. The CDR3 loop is CASSQEQLSYEQYF. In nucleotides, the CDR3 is TGTGCCAGCAGCCAAGAACAACTGAGCTACGAGCAGTACTTC.

CDR3 region: CSAETSYEQYF. The CDR3 nucleotides read TGCAGCGCCGAGACTAGTTACGAGCAGTACTTC. The V call is TRBV29-1, the J call TRBJ2-7; D may be TRBD2 (6 bases). The CDR3 contains 11 residues. V was cut by 7 bases and J by 4 bases, with 11 bases left in between. Germline-derived CDR1 and CDR2 are SQVTM and ANQGSEA.

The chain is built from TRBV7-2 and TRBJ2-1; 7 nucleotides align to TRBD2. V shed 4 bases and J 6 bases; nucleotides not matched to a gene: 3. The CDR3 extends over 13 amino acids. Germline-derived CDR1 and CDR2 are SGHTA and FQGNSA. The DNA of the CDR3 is TGTGCCAGCAGCTCGACTAGCTTCAATGAGCAGTTCTTC. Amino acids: CASSSTSFNEQFF.

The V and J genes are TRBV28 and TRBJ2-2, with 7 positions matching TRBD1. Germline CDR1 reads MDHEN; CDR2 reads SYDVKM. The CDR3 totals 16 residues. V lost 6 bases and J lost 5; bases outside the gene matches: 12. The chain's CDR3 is CASSYQRTGRTGELFF. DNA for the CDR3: TGTGCCAGCAGCTATCAAAGGACAGGCCGGACCGGGGAGCTGTTTTTT.

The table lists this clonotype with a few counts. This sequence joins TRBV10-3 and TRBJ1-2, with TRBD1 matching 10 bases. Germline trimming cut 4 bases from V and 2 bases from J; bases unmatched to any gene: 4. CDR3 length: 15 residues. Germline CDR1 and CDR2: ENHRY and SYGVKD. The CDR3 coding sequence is TGTGCCATCAGTGCCGGGGACAGGGGAAACTATGGCTACACCTTC. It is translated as CAISAGDRGNYGYTF.

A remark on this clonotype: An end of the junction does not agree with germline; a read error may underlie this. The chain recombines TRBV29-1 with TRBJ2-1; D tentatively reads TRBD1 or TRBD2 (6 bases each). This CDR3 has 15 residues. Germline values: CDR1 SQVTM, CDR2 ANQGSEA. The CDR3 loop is CSVEGGGNPYNEQFF. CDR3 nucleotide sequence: TGCAGCGTGGAAGGAGGGGGAAATCCCTACAATGAGCAGTTCTTC.